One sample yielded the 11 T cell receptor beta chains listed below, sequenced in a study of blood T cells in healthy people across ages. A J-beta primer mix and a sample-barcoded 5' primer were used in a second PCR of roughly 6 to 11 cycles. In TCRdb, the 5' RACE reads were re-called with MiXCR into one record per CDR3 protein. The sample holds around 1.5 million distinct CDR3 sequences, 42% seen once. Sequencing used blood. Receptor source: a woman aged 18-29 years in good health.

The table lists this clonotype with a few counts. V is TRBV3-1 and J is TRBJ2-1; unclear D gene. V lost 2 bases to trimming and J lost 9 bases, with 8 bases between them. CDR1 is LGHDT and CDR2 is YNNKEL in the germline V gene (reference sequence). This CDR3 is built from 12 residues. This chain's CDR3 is CASSQSQVEQFF. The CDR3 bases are TGTGCCAGCAGCCAAAGCCAGGTTGAGCAGTTCTTC.

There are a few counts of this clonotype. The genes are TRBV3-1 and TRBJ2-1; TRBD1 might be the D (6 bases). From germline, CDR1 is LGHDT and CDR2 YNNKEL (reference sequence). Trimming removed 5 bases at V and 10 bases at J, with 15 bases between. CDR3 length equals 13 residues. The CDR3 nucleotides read TGTGCCAGCAGCACCCAGGGGAAGGGGGAGCAGTTCTTC. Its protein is CASSTQGKGEQFF.

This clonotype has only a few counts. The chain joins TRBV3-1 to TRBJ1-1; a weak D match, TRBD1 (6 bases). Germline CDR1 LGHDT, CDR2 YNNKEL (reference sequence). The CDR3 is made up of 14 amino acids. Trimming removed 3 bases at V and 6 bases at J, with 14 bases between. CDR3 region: CASSHPDWTAEAFF. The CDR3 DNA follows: TGTGCCAGCAGCCATCCAGACTGGACAGCTGAAGCTTTCTTT.

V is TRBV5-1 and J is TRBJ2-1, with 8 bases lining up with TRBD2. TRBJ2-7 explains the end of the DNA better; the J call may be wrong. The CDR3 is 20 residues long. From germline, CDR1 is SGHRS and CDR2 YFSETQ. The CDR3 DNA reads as TGCGCCAGCAGCACTTGGCCCCTCTCGGGCGGGGGGAACTCCTACAATGAGCAGTACTTC. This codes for CASSTWPLSGGGNSYNEQYF.

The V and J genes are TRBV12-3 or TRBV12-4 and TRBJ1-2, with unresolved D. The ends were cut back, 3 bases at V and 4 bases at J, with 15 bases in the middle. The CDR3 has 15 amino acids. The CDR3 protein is CASSLFQGTLYGYTF. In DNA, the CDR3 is TGTGCCAGCAGTTTGTTCCAAGGAACCCTCTATGGCTACACCTTC.

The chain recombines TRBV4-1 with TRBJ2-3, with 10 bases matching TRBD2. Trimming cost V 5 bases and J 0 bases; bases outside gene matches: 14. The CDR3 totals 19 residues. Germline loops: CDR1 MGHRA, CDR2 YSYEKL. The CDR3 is CASSKGALAGSYSTDTQYF. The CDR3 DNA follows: TGCGCCAGCAGCAAAGGAGCACTAGCGGGGTCCTATAGCACAGATACGCAGTATTTT.

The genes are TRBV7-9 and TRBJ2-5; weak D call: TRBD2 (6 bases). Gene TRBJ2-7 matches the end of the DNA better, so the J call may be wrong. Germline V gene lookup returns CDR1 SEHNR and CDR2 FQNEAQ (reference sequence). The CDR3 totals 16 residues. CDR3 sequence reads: CASSLATGTLGREQYF. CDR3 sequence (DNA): TGTGCCAGCAGCTTAGCGACCGGGACTCTGGGCCGCGAGCAGTACTTC.

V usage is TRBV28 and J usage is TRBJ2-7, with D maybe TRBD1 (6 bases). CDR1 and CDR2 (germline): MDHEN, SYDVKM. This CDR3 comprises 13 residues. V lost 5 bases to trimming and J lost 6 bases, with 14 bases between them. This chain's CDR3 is CASSLTGSGEQYF. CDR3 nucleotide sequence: TGTGCCAGCAGTCTCACAGGGTCGGGCGAGCAGTACTTC.

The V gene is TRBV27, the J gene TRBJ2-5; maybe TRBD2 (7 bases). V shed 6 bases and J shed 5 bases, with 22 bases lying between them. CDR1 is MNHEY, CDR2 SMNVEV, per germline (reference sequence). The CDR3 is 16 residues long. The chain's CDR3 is CASSPRGGGFKETQYF. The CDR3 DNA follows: TGTGCCAGCAGCCCCCGGGGCGGGGGCTTCAAGGAGACCCAGTACTTC.

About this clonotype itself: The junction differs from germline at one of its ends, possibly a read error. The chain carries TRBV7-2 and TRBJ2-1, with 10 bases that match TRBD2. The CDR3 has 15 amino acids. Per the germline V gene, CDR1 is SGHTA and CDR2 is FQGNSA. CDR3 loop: CASSLGTSETNGQFF. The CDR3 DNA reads TGTGCCAGCAGCTTGGGGACTAGCGAAACCAATGGGCAGTTCTTC.

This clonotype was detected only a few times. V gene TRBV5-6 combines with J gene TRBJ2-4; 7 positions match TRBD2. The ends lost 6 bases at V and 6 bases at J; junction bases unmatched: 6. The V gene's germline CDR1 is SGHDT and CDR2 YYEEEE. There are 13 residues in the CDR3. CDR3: CASTSSGVNIQYF. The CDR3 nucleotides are TGTGCCAGCACCAGCAGCGGGGTAAACATTCAGTACTTC.